This passage covers 20 T cell receptor beta chains from one sample sequenced in a study of PD-L1 blockade in urothelial cancer. Time point in this sample: peripheral blood 6 weeks after treatment start. Assay: immunoSEQ multiplex PCR; the TCRdb copy retains only in-frame clones and omits some. The data contain around 110,000 clones, around 89% of them seen just once; the ten biggest clones take up 1.7%. The source material was PBMCs, sampled around atezolizumab (anti-PD-L1) treatment. These receptors originate from a man between 60 and 75 years old with urothelial cancer.

The CDR3 protein is CASGTSGRTDTQYF. Here the CDR3 DNA reads TGTGCCAGTGGGACTAGCGGACGCACAGATACGCAGTATTTT. The chain recombines TRBV6-1 with TRBJ2-3; 11 nucleotides match TRBD2. The CDR3 is made up of 14 amino acids. Looked up from germline, CDR1 is MNHNS and CDR2 is SASEGT. The trim removed 9 bases at V and 1 base at J, leaving 3 bases unmatched.

V usage is TRBV5-4 and J usage is TRBJ1-4, with D perhaps TRBD1 (5 bases). The ends were cut back, 2 bases at V and 6 bases at J, with 11 bases in the middle. The length of the CDR3 is 14 residues. Germline V gene data show CDR1 as SGHNT and CDR2 as YYREEE (reference sequence). CDR3 sequence: CASSFSGGDEKLFF. CDR3 nucleotides: TGTGCCAGCAGCTTTAGCGGGGGGGATGAAAAACTGTTTTTT.

The chain is built from TRBV7-2 and TRBJ2-1, with D possibly matching TRBD1 (6 bases). Deletions cut 3 bases from V and 0 bases from J, with 18 bases between. CDR1 is SGHTA, CDR2 FQGNSA, per germline. The CDR3 extends over 18 amino acids. CDR3 region: CASSFLNRQASSYNEQFF. The CDR3 DNA is TGTGCCAGCAGCTTCCTTAACCGACAGGCGAGCTCCTACAATGAGCAGTTCTTC.

This clone is a singleton in its sample. The V call is TRBV15, the J call TRBJ2-1; TRBD2 matches at 11 bases. The CDR3 extends over 16 amino acids. CDR1 is LNHNV, CDR2 YYDKDF, per germline (reference sequence). The J segment lost 9 bases and the V segment lost 0 bases, leaving 7 bases of the junction unmatched. Here the CDR3 DNA reads TGTGCCACCAGCAGAGATCATACTAGCGGGAGTGGTGAGCAGTTCTTC. Protein: CATSRDHTSGSGEQFF.

The chain uses TRBV11-1 and TRBJ2-7, with a possible D match to TRBD1 (6 bases). In germline, CDR1 is SGHAT, CDR2 FQDESV (reference sequence). Trimming took off 5 bases at V and 0 bases at J, with 14 bases between the two ends. The CDR3 covers 15 residues. The CDR3 DNA is TGTGCCAGCAGCCTCTCAGACAGGCGCTCCTACGAGCAGTACTTC. Protein: CASSLSDRRSYEQYF.

The genes are TRBV7-9 and TRBJ2-5; 7 bases are shared with TRBD1. Germline V gives CDR1 SEHNR, CDR2 FQNEAQ (reference sequence). The CDR3 is made up of 14 amino acids. V shed 5 bases and J 5 bases; nucleotides not matched to a gene: 8. The CDR3 protein is CASSGRGLGETQYF. The CDR3 DNA is TGTGCCAGCAGCGGAAGGGGGCTCGGGGAGACCCAGTACTTC.

V gene TRBV19 combines with J gene TRBJ1-5; D perhaps matches TRBD1 (5 bases). The V end was cut by 3 bases, the J end by 7 bases, with 22 bases between. CDR3 size: 17 residues. The germline gives CDR1 LNHDA, CDR2 SQIVND (reference sequence). Here the CDR3 DNA reads TGTGCCAGTAGTATCTCTGGCTGGGGGGGGATGGGCCAGCCCCAGCATTTT. Translation gives CASSISGWGGMGQPQHF. Together with reference TRBV19 and TRBJ1-5, the CDR3 gives the full variable domain: DGGITQSPKYLFRKEGQNVTLSCEQNLNHDAMYWYRQDPGQGLRLIYYSQIVNDFQKGDIAEGYSVSREKKESFPLTVTSAQKNPTAFYLCASSISGWGGMGQPQHFGDGTRLSIL.

J is TRBJ1-6 and V is TRBV5-1; possibly TRBD1 for D (6 bases). V was trimmed by 1 base and J by 11 bases, leaving 7 bases between them. This CDR3 has 12 amino acids. CDR1 SGHRS and CDR2 YFSETQ come from the germline V gene. The CDR3 region is CASSLWGPPLHF. CDR3 coding DNA: TGCGCCAGCAGCTTGTGGGGGCCACCCCTCCACTTT.

The chain carries TRBV6-4 and TRBJ2-1; 8 bases agree with TRBD2. Germline CDR1 MRHNA, CDR2 SNTAGT. The V gene end was trimmed by 5 bases and the J gene end by 9 bases; junction bases not matched to a gene: 9. CDR3 length: 14 residues. The CDR3 spells CASSPGGQGIEQFF. CDR3 bases: TGTGCCAGCAGTCCGGGGGGGCAGGGGATTGAGCAGTTCTTC.

The chain has TRBV6-5 and TRBJ2-7, with 7 bases that match TRBD2. CDR1 is MNHEY, CDR2 SVGAGI, per germline. Trimming removed 2 bases from V and 3 bases from J; junction bases left unmatched: 7. The CDR3 consists of 15 residues. The CDR3 bases are TGTGCCAGCAGTTACAGTGGGGGAGGGATCTACGAGCAGTACTTC. Encoded protein: CASSYSGGGIYEQYF.

The chain employs TRBV19 and TRBJ1-5, with 8 bases identical to TRBD1. Per germline, CDR1 LNHDA and CDR2 SQIVND (reference sequence). This CDR3 contains 13 residues. V dropped 8 bases and J dropped 6; count of bases not matched to a gene: 6. The CDR3 coding sequence is TGTGCCAGTGGGCCAGGGGGCTTTCAGCCCCAGCATTTT. Translation: CASGPGGFQPQHF.

The chain joins TRBV10-3 to TRBJ1-2, with D hard to call. The germline gives CDR1 ENHRY, CDR2 SYGVKD. The length of the CDR3 is 13 residues. Trimming shortened V by 4 bases and J by 1 base, and 7 bases separated the two germline ends. In DNA, the CDR3 is TGTGCCATCAGTGGTAACTTTAACTATGGCTACACCTTC. Protein sequence: CAISGNFNYGYTF.

This chain connects TRBV19 to TRBJ2-2, with TRBD1 matching 8 bases. The CDR3 totals 15 residues. Germline assignment: CDR1 LNHDA and CDR2 SQIVND (reference sequence). V lost 6 bases to trimming and J lost 1 base; unmatched junction nucleotides: 4. CDR3 DNA sequence: TGTGCCAGTAGATGGACAGGGTGGAACACCGGGGAGCTGTTTTTT. Amino acids: CASRWTGWNTGELFF.

The rearrangement joins TRBV7-6 to TRBJ1-1; D gene uncertain. Germline loops: CDR1 SGHVS, CDR2 FNYEAQ. The CDR3 has 16 residues. V was cut by 1 base and J by 4 bases, with 16 bases left in between. The CDR3 DNA sequence: TGTGCCAGCAGCTTAGGCCAGGCGGGCGCAGGCACTGAAGCTTTCTTT. This codes for CASSLGQAGAGTEAFF. Full variable domain (missing parts from reference TRBV7-6 and TRBJ1-1): GAGVSQSPRYKVTKRGQDVALRCDPISGHVSLYWYRQALGQGPEFLTYFNYEAQQDKSGLPNDRFSAERPEGSISTLTIQRTEQRDSAMYRCASSLGQAGAGTEAFFGQGTRLTVV.

The rearrangement uses TRBV7-6 and TRBJ1-2; 7 nucleotides line up with TRBD1. Germline CDR1 and CDR2: SGHVS and FNYEAQ. The CDR3 runs to 15 residues. J was trimmed by 6 bases and V by 1 base; bases with no gene match: 8. CDR3: CASSLGVGGVDGYTF. CDR3 coding DNA: TGTGCCAGCAGCTTAGGGGTAGGGGGCGTCGATGGCTACACCTTC.

The table lists this clone with a count of one. The chain couples TRBV4-1 to TRBJ1-5; 8 bases fit TRBD1. The J segment lost 11 bases and the V segment lost 0 bases, leaving 15 bases of the junction unmatched. Germline CDR1 MGHRA, CDR2 YSYEKL. There are 17 residues in the CDR3. The CDR3 DNA reads as TGCGCCAGCAGCCAAGAAGTGGCAGGGGGCCCCTTGACGGCCCAGCATTTT. Amino acids: CASSQEVAGGPLTAQHF.

The J gene is TRBJ1-5, the V gene TRBV7-5. TRBV7-5 is tagged as a pseudogene. The CDR3 is made up of 14 amino acids. CDR3 nucleotide sequence: TGTGTCAGAAGCTTAGCGCGAGGGTTTCAGCCCCAGCATTTT. Translating it yields CVRSLARGFQPQHF.

V is TRBV7-2 and J is TRBJ1-2, with 7 bases fitting TRBD1. Germline CDR1 SGHTA, CDR2 FQGNSA. CDR3 length: 14 amino acids. The trim removed 5 bases at V and 8 bases at J, leaving 11 bases unmatched. Here the CDR3 DNA reads TGTGCCAGCAGCGGTCGGCAGGGGGAGAGGGGCTACACCTTC. As protein: CASSGRQGERGYTF.

V is TRBV18 and J is TRBJ2-5; a weak D match, TRBD2 (6 bases). The CDR3 consists of 15 residues. Trimming shortened V by 1 base and J by 2 bases, and 11 bases separated the two germline ends. From germline, CDR1 is KGHSH and CDR2 LQKENI. The chain's CDR3 is CASSPLPAGQETQYF. CDR3 sequence (DNA): TGTGCCAGCTCACCACTTCCGGCGGGGCAAGAGACCCAGTACTTC.

The gene calls are TRBV5-1 and TRBJ2-7; weak D call: TRBD2 (5 bases). The germline CDR1 and CDR2 sequences are SGHRS and YFSETQ. The ends were cut back, 4 bases at V and 4 bases at J, with 15 bases in the middle. The CDR3 consists of 14 residues. The CDR3 nucleotides read TGCGCCAGCAGCCACCCGGGAAGTGCGTACGAGCAGTACTTC. Its protein product is CASSHPGSAYEQYF.